Below are 15 T cell receptor beta chains sequenced from a single sample in a study of blood T cell repertoires in COVID-19. Sequenced by immunoSEQ multiplex PCR; TCRdb stores in-frame clones only, minus some. This sample yields 130,000 to 150,000 clones, of which over 70% are seen a single time; less than 2% belongs to the top ten. Sequencing used peripheral blood. The receptors shown here come from a woman aged 60-70 years with acute or convalescent COVID-19.

The chain recombines TRBV27 with TRBJ1-2; 10 bases line up with TRBD1. Germline values: CDR1 MNHEY, CDR2 SMNVEV (reference sequence). V lost 4 bases, J lost 6 bases, and 8 bases stayed unmatched. There are 15 residues in the CDR3. The CDR3 here is CASSSPGQGYDGYTF. The CDR3 DNA is TGTGCCAGCAGTTCGCCGGGACAGGGGTATGATGGCTACACCTTC.

The V and J genes are TRBV7-2 and TRBJ1-5, with 7 bases identical to TRBD1. From germline, CDR1 is SGHTA and CDR2 FQGNSA. The CDR3 totals 13 residues. V lost 5 bases to trimming and J lost 7 bases; unmatched junction nucleotides: 5. This CDR3 reads CASSPRTGQPQHF. The CDR3 DNA follows: TGTGCCAGCAGCCCTCGGACAGGCCAGCCCCAGCATTTT.

This chain connects TRBV9 to TRBJ1-6; 10 bases agree with TRBD1. This CDR3 is 16 amino acids long. CDR1 SGDLS and CDR2 YYNGEE come from the germline V gene. J was trimmed by 8 bases and V by 4 bases; bases with no gene match: 9. The CDR3 is CASSPVGQGSDSPLHF. Here the CDR3 DNA reads TGTGCCAGCAGCCCGGTGGGACAGGGGTCGGATTCACCCCTCCACTTT.

In this sample, this clone turned up a few times. The chain links TRBV27 to TRBJ2-3; 9 bases match TRBD2. The CDR3 totals 17 residues. Germline-derived CDR1 and CDR2 are MNHEY and SMNVEV (reference sequence). V shed 6 bases, J shed 6 bases, and the junction held 16 bases outside the gene matches. CDR3 in amino acids: CASSTNRGLAGKDTQYF. CDR3 in DNA: TGTGCCAGCAGCACTAACAGGGGTCTAGCGGGAAAGGATACGCAGTATTTT.

The V gene is TRBV10-3, the J gene TRBJ1-2; D is unresolved. The CDR3 totals 16 residues. The V and J ends lost 3 bases and 4 bases respectively, with 18 bases between them. The germline V gene encodes CDR1 ENHRY and CDR2 SYGVKD. The CDR3 spells CAISDQVPTDPYGYTF. CDR3 DNA sequence: TGTGCCATCAGTGACCAGGTGCCAACCGACCCCTATGGCTACACCTTC.

This sequence joins TRBV7-9 and TRBJ1-3, with D possibly TRBD1 on 5 matching bases. This CDR3 has 16 amino acids. The V gene's germline CDR1 is SEHNR and CDR2 FQNEAQ (reference sequence). Between the trimmed V and J ends, which lost 5 bases and 3 bases, there was a span of 17 bases. CDR3 protein: CASSTGGTSDGNTIYF. The DNA for the CDR3 is TGTGCCAGCAGCACAGGAGGGACCTCGGATGGAAACACCATATATTTT.

The rearrangement links TRBV19 to TRBJ2-3; tentative D call: TRBD2 (5 bases). Trimming took off 3 bases at V and 4 bases at J, with 17 bases between the two ends. The germline V gene encodes CDR1 LNHDA and CDR2 SQIVND (reference sequence). This CDR3 region has 16 residues. CDR3: CASSIPSGIGADTQYF. CDR3 in DNA: TGTGCCAGTAGTATTCCCAGCGGCATCGGGGCAGATACGCAGTATTTT.

V and J are TRBV28 and TRBJ1-5; 8 positions match TRBD1. The germline CDR1 and CDR2 sequences are MDHEN and SYDVKM. This CDR3 has 16 residues. Germline trimming cut 6 bases from V and 7 bases from J; bases unmatched to any gene: 14. The CDR3 reads CASRRDGTGAYQPQHF. For the CDR3, the DNA is TGTGCCAGCAGACGAGACGGGACAGGAGCCTACCAGCCCCAGCATTTT.

This sequence joins TRBV3-1 (or the pseudogene TRBV3-2) and TRBJ1-1, with a weak D call TRBD1 (5 bases). The V end lost 4 bases, the J end lost 5 bases, and 14 bases lay between the germline ends. The CDR3 is 14 amino acids. The V gene's germline CDR1 is LGHDT and CDR2 YNNKEL (reference sequence). CDR3 loop: CASSLQGGKTEAFF. The CDR3 DNA follows: TGTGCCAGCAGCCTCCAGGGAGGGAAGACTGAAGCTTTCTTT.

The chain employs TRBV5-1 and TRBJ1-4; 9 nucleotides align to TRBD1. CDR1 and CDR2 (germline): SGHRS, YFSETQ. CDR3 length: 14 amino acids. J gave up 5 bases and V 4 bases, and 3 bases lay outside the gene matches. This CDR3 is CASSLTGGNEKLFF. The CDR3 region has the DNA TGCGCCAGCAGCCTAACAGGGGGCAATGAAAAACTGTTTTTT.

The genes are TRBV28 and TRBJ1-4; 7 bases align to TRBD1. Per the germline V gene, CDR1 is MDHEN and CDR2 is SYDVKM. This CDR3 has 16 residues. The V gene end was trimmed by 3 bases and the J gene end by 5 bases; junction bases not matched to a gene: 9. The CDR3 nucleotides are TGTGCCAGCAGTTTCCCGGGACAGATGGGGAATGAAAAACTGTTTTTT. Translation gives CASSFPGQMGNEKLFF.

This clone was found once. The genes are TRBV27 and TRBJ2-7; D perhaps matches TRBD2 (7 bases). The CDR3 sequence is 14 residues long. V was shortened by 3 bases and J by 2 bases, with 11 bases between the two germline ends. Germline CDR1 MNHEY, CDR2 SMNVEV (reference sequence). Here the CDR3 reads CASSLGGGAYEQYF. The CDR3 DNA is TGTGCCAGCAGTTTGGGAGGGGGTGCCTACGAGCAGTACTTC.

V gene TRBV12-3 or TRBV12-4 combines with J gene TRBJ1-5; TRBD1 might be the D (5 bases). CDR3 size: 13 residues. Trimming took 6 bases from V and 7 from J, leaving 13 bases between them. The DNA for the CDR3 is TGTGCCAGCAGACGTGGGGGGATCCAGCCCCAGCATTTT. Translating it yields CASRRGGIQPQHF.

This clone has a single count. J is TRBJ1-5 and V is TRBV30; possible D gene TRBD1, 6 bases. This CDR3 has 15 amino acids. CDR1 is GTSNPN, CDR2 SVGIG, per germline (reference sequence). V lost 2 bases and J 4 bases, leaving 15 bases between the germline ends. The CDR3 loop is CAWSSLERGNQPQHF. The CDR3 nucleotides read TGTGCCTGGAGTTCACTGGAGAGGGGGAATCAGCCCCAGCATTTT.

This sequence joins TRBV5-1 and TRBJ1-3; no reliable D call. The V gene's germline CDR1 is SGHRS and CDR2 YFSETQ. V was cut by 3 bases and J by 8 bases, with 6 bases left in between. The CDR3 loop spans 11 amino acids. The CDR3 reads CASSSSHTIYF. The CDR3 bases are TGCGCCAGCAGCTCGAGCCACACCATATATTTT.